A single sample gave rise to the 31 T cell receptor delta chains below, sequenced in a study of γδ T cells in repeated Plasmodium falciparum infection. TCRdb re-identified clones in the multiplex PCR reads via CATT. Here the sample spans around 46,000 delta-chain clones, around 2% being singletons. Gammadelta T cells were flow-sorted from PBMC into Vgamma9/Vdelta2+ and Vdelta2-negative populations for bulk analysis. Source material: gamma-delta T cells from blood. The origin of the receptors is a pool of human donors (malaria-infected and uninfected, not separated).

This clone was seen a few times. The translation of this DNA and the TCRdb protein of a much larger clone differ at residue 14, probably owing to a read error; the protein shown here is translated from the DNA. The chain is built from TRDV1 and TRDJ1; 8 positions match TRDD3. The J gene was missing in TCRdb and was found by matching the end of the DNA to germline. V was clipped by 2 bases and J by 2 bases; unmatched bases: 19. Germline CDR1 and CDR2: TSWWSYY and QGS. The CDR3 runs 20 residues. CDR3 in DNA: TGTGCTCTTGGGGAAGTGTATCCCAGGAGGATGGGGGATGGGACCGATAAACTCATCTTT. Translating it yields CALGEVYPRRMGDGTDKLIF.

Note on this clone: TCRdb records a much larger clone's protein for this DNA, with a difference at residue 10 that likely arises from a read error; the protein given is the translation of the DNA. The chain carries TRDV1 and TRDJ1; 12 nucleotides align to TRDD3. Germline CDR1 and CDR2: TSWWSYY and QGS. The J segment lost 1 base and the V segment lost 5 bases, leaving 20 bases of the junction unmatched. The length of the CDR3 is 21 residues. The CDR3 protein is CALGNSSKLSWGIRSTDKLIF. As DNA, the CDR3 is TGTGCTCTTGGGAACAGTTCTAAACTCTCCTGGGGGATACGCAGCACCGATAAACTCATCTTT.

The sample holds a few counts of this clone. The protein that TCRdb holds for this DNA derives from a much larger clone and differs from the translated DNA at residue 10, which likely indicates a read error; the protein shown here is translated from the DNA. The rearrangement links TRDV3 to TRDJ1; D is possibly TRDD2 (6 bases). The CDR3 runs 21 residues. V lost 1 base, J lost 0 bases, and 33 bases lay in between. CDR1 is TVYSNPD, CDR2 GDNSRS, per germline (reference sequence). The CDR3 spells CAFTYPSYWRIASLYTDKLIF. CDR3 DNA sequence: TGTGCCTTTACCTACCCCTCCTACTGGAGGATAGCATCCTTGTACACCGATAAACTCATCTTT.

This clone showed up just a few times. A far larger clone is only one base removed, so a read error is likely. This specimen includes other DNA sequences encoding the same CDR3. This rearrangement joins TRDV1 to TRDJ1; 12 nucleotides line up with TRDD3. V shed 1 base and J 3 bases; nucleotides not matched to a gene: 27. Germline V lookup: CDR1 TSWWSYY, CDR2 QGS. The CDR3 has 24 amino acids. The CDR3 loop is CALGEQAPYHTHWGILHRADKLIF. As DNA, the CDR3 is TGTGCTCTTGGGGAACAGGCCCCCTACCACACCCACTGGGGGATACTGCACAGGGCCGATAAACTCATCTTT.

This clone was observed a few times. TCRdb's listed protein matches a much larger clone and diverges from this DNA's translation at residue 20, likely through a read error; the protein shown comes from the DNA. The same CDR3 also results from other DNA sequences found in this sample. The CDR3 DNA is TGTGCTCTTGGGGAAACTGGGCCCAAACTCACATCCCATCGGGGGATACGCGGTCCCAGGGACACCCGACAGATGTTTTTC. Encoded protein: CALGETGPKLTSHRGIRGPRDTRQMFF. The chain joins TRDV1 to TRDJ3, with 10 bases lining up with TRDD3. The J gene comes from matching the DNA to germline here; TCRdb lacks it. After removal of 2 bases from V and 5 bases from J, the junction contained 33 bases not matched to a gene. CDR1 is TSWWSYY, CDR2 QGS, per germline. The CDR3 spans 27 residues.

This clone was counted a few times. The protein held in TCRdb is that of a much larger clone and does not match this DNA's translation at residue 19, likely because of a read error; the protein shown is translated from the DNA. The rearrangement links TRAV38-2/DV8 to TRDJ1, with 11 nucleotides matching TRDD3. This CDR3 region has 20 residues. Germline CDR1 reads TSESDYY; CDR2 reads QEAYKQQN. CDR3 residues: CAYSSPLLGGYAGQSDKLTF. CDR3 bases: TGTGCTTATAGTTCCCCCCTACTTGGGGGATACGCGGGCCAGAGCGATAAACTCACCTTT.

Only a few counts were recorded for this clone. The likely explanation is a read error, given a far larger clone one base away. Other DNA sequences in the same sample also yield this CDR3. V gene TRDV1 combines with J gene TRDJ1; 9 nucleotides line up with TRDD3. Here the J gene came from matching the DNA to germline, since TCRdb omits it. V lost 1 base and J lost 2; bases outside the gene matches: 38. Germline V gene data show CDR1 as TSWWSYY and CDR2 as QGS. CDR3 length equals 27 residues. The CDR3 protein is CALGEPDGEVSGSILGDTLTSTDKLIF. The CDR3 DNA reads TGTGCTCTTGGGGAACCCGATGGGGAAGTCTCCGGGTCCATACTGGGGGACACACTCACATCTACCGATAAACTCATCTTT.

This clone appeared a few times. It differs at one base from a far larger clone, so likely a read error. This CDR3 is also generated by other DNA sequences in the sample. The chain links TRDV1 to TRDJ1, with 12 bases matching TRDD3. TCRdb supplies no J gene; here it was assigned by aligning the nucleotide sequence to germline. After removal of 4 bases from V and 0 bases from J, the junction contained 21 bases not matched to a gene. There are 22 residues in the CDR3. The V gene's germline CDR1 is TSWWSYY and CDR2 QGS. CDR3 bases: TGTGCTCTTGGGGGACGCCCCTCCTACTGGGGGATACCCCCATCGTACACCGATAAACTCATCTTT. It yields the protein CALGGRPSYWGIPPSYTDKLIF.

This clone was counted at least ten times. A far larger clone is one base from this, pointing to a likely read error. In the same sample, other DNA sequences code for this CDR3. The chain has TRDV2 and TRDJ1; 8 bases are shared with TRDD3. No J segment appears in TCRdb, so it was assigned here by matching the sequence to germline. The germline gives CDR1 GEAIGNYY, CDR2 EKD. V lost 6 bases and J lost 2; bases outside the gene matches: 4. CDR3 length equals 13 residues. The CDR3 sequence: CACWGIGTDKLIF. In DNA, the CDR3 is TGTGCCTGTTGGGGGATTGGAACCGATAAACTCATCTTT.

With respect to this clone: A clone one base away is much larger, so this may be a read error. V gene TRAV29/DV5 combines with J gene TRDJ1; D possibly corresponds to TRDD3 (7 bases). TCRdb supplies no J gene; here it was assigned by aligning the nucleotide sequence to germline. The V gene's germline CDR1 is NSMFDY and CDR2 ISSIKDK. The CDR3 consists of 21 residues. The V and J ends lost 0 bases and 0 bases respectively, with 30 bases between them. The CDR3 coding sequence is TGTGCAGCAAGCGAGAGGGATCCTACGTTTGATCTGGGGGCTTACACCGATAAACTCATCTTT. Amino acid sequence: CAASERDPTFDLGAYTDKLIF.

As to this clone: Only one base separates this from a far larger clonotype, so it likely reflects a read error. The same CDR3 is also encoded by other DNA sequences in this sample. The V and J genes are TRDV1 and TRDJ1, with D unresolved. The V gene's germline CDR1 is TSWWSYY and CDR2 QGS. V was clipped by 6 bases and J by 3 bases, with 14 bases between them. The CDR3 runs to 14 residues. The CDR3 nucleotides are TGTGCTCTTGGATGTGCTCAAGTGTCCGATAAACTCATCTTT. Its translation: CALGCAQVSDKLIF.

This clone was picked up many times. TCRdb's protein for this DNA is that of a much larger clone and differs from the translation at residue 5, likely a read error; the protein shown is the DNA translation. CDR3 region: CALGGTFPIWDWGSDKLIF. CDR3 DNA: TGTGCTCTTGGGGGAACTTTCCCTATCTGGGACTGGGGGTCCGATAAACTCATCTTT. V is TRDV1 and J is TRDJ1; 8 positions match TRDD3. No J gene is reported in TCRdb; it was inferred here by comparing the DNA with germline. Germline lookup yields CDR1 TSWWSYY and CDR2 QGS. Germline trimming cut 4 bases from V and 3 bases from J; bases unmatched to any gene: 19. The CDR3 runs to 19 residues.

A remark on this clone: One base separates it from a far larger clone, so it is likely a read error. In the same sample, other DNA sequences code for this CDR3. There is no J gene call, but TRDV2 is given as the V gene; the DNA was not compared with TRDD3, the D call given in the table. CDR1 is GEAIGNYY and CDR2 is EKD in the germline V gene. The CDR3 length is 17 residues. The CDR3 reads CACDQLIPEVDTSKLIF. CDR3 in DNA: TGTGCCTGTGACCAATTAATTCCAGAGGTGGATACATCGAAGCTCATCTTT.

This clone was recorded many times. This likely came from a read error, as a far larger clone is one base away. The same CDR3 can be traced to other DNA sequences in this sample. CDR3 region: CALGAMAFLHFTGGPALTAQLFF. In nucleotides, the CDR3 is TGTGCTCTTGGGGCGATGGCCTTCCTCCACTTCACTGGGGGTCCCGCTTTGACAGCACAACTCTTCTTT. J is TRDJ2 and V is TRDV1, with D perhaps matching TRDD3 (8 bases). The CDR3 spans 23 residues. V lost 4 bases and J 0 bases, leaving 33 bases between the germline ends. CDR1 and CDR2 (germline): TSWWSYY, QGS.

About this clone: This DNA's translation differs at residue 3 from TCRdb's protein, which comes from a much larger clone; a read error is likely, and the protein shown is translated from the DNA. The chain is built from TRDV1 and TRDJ1; D assignment may be TRDD2 or TRDD3 (5 bases each). The length of the CDR3 is 20 residues. Germline V lookup: CDR1 TSWWSYY, CDR2 QGS. This chain's CDR3 is CAIGELSLRGWGPYTDKLIF. The CDR3 DNA reads as TGTGCTATTGGGGAACTCAGCCTACGTGGGTGGGGCCCGTACACCGATAAACTCATCTTT.

This clone was detected only a few times. Given a far larger clone just one base away, this is likely a sequencing read error. This same CDR3 is encoded by further DNA sequences in the sample. The chain uses TRDV1 and TRDJ1; 12 nucleotides align to TRDD3. TCRdb is silent on the J gene; assignment here came from matching the DNA to germline. The CDR3 spans 22 residues. CDR1 and CDR2 (germline): TSWWSYY, QGS. Trimming removed 3 bases from V and 3 bases from J; junction bases left unmatched: 23. The CDR3 nucleotides are TGTGCTCTTGGGGAGCCCTTTTCCTCCACTGGGGGATACTATTATGGGCCCGATAAACTCATCTTT. Its protein product is CALGEPFSSTGGYYYGPDKLIF.

In this sample, this clone turned up a few times. This probably arose from a read error, given a far larger clone one base away. At the DNA level, this CDR3 is encoded by other sequences in the same sample as well. The rearrangement uses TRDV1 and TRDJ2, with TRDD3 matching 7 bases. There are 20 residues in the CDR3. Germline V gene sequence: CDR1 TSWWSYY, CDR2 QGS. V lost 1 base to trimming and J lost 2 bases; unmatched junction nucleotides: 16. The CDR3 loop reads CALGEPLSAGGFTLTAQLFF. The CDR3 coding sequence is TGTGCTCTTGGGGAACCCCTGTCGGCTGGGGGTTTCACCTTGACAGCACAACTCTTCTTT.

This clone came up a few times. The TCRdb record carries a much larger clone's protein, which differs from this DNA's translation at residue 14; a read error is the likely cause, and the protein listed here is the DNA translation. This sequence joins TRDV2 and TRDJ1; 12 bases agree with TRDD3. As TCRdb names no J gene, one was assigned here on the basis of a DNA match to germline. CDR1 GEAIGNYY and CDR2 EKD come from the germline V gene. V shed 1 base, J shed 0 bases, and the junction held 17 bases outside the gene matches. The CDR3 covers 21 residues. CDR3 residues: CACDTLLLGDTDLNNTDKLIF. The CDR3 DNA reads as TGTGCCTGTGACACTCTTTTACTGGGGGATACTGACCTCAACAACACCGATAAACTCATCTTT.

This clone appeared many times. A far bigger clonotype differs at one base, so this is likely a read error. Other DNA sequences in the same sample also yield this CDR3. This rearrangement joins TRDV1 to TRDJ1; 12 nucleotides line up with TRDD3. TCRdb lists no J gene, so it was determined here by aligning the DNA to germline. The CDR3 has 20 residues. Germline V gene data show CDR1 as TSWWSYY and CDR2 as QGS. The V gene end was trimmed by 2 bases and the J gene end by 0 bases; junction bases not matched to a gene: 13. In nucleotides, the CDR3 is TGTGCTCTTGGGGAAGGTCTGCCGTACTGGGGGATACCGTACACCGATAAACTCATCTTT. Translated: CALGEGLPYWGIPYTDKLIF.

This clone has ten or more counts. The protein given by TCRdb reflects a much larger clone and differs at residue 11 from this DNA's translation, likely from a read error; the protein shown is the DNA's translation. This rearrangement joins TRDV2 to TRDJ1; 7 nucleotides align to TRDD3. Matching the DNA to germline supplied the J gene, which TCRdb does not give. The CDR3 extends over 14 amino acids. The germline CDR1 and CDR2 sequences are GEAIGNYY and EKD. CDR3 sequence reads: CACDSLGTTDELIF. The CDR3 DNA reads TGTGCCTGTGACTCACTGGGGACTACCGATGAACTCATCTTT.

By share, this clone counts as medium-sized. Other DNA sequences in this specimen translate into the identical CDR3. The chain is built from TRDV2 and TRDJ1, with TRDD3 matching 9 bases. This CDR3 is 19 amino acids long. Germline V lookup: CDR1 GEAIGNYY, CDR2 EKD. V was pared by 0 bases and J by 5 bases, with 18 bases of the junction left unmatched. CDR3 region: CACDTGLWGYAFREDKLIF. The CDR3 nucleotides read TGTGCCTGTGACACCGGTTTGTGGGGATACGCTTTTCGGGAGGATAAACTCATCTTT.

A word on this clone: This DNA's translation differs at residue 3 from TCRdb's protein, which comes from a much larger clone; a read error is likely, and the protein shown is translated from the DNA. The rearrangement joins TRDV1 to TRDJ1; the D gene is possibly TRDD3 (6 bases). The J gene was missing in TCRdb and was found by matching the end of the DNA to germline. The CDR3 runs to 20 residues. Germline CDR1 and CDR2: TSWWSYY and QGS. CDR3 sequence reads: CARGELQVRGCPYYTDKLIF. As DNA, the CDR3 is TGTGCTCGTGGGGAACTTCAGGTCCGGGGATGCCCCTATTACACCGATAAACTCATCTTT.

This clone showed up just a few times. A read error is the likely source, as a far larger clone sits one nucleotide away. The same CDR3 is also encoded by other DNA sequences in this sample. No J gene was called, and the V gene is TRDV1; the table gives TRDD3 as D, unverified against the DNA. Germline assignment: CDR1 TSWWSYY and CDR2 QGS. This CDR3 comprises 20 residues. In DNA form, the CDR3 reads TGTGCTCTTGGGGAACCTCTGGGCTCCGGGGGATACGCGTACCGGATGGTTTTCATCTTT. Translation gives CALGEPLGSGGYAYRMVFIF.

Concerning this clone itself: The protein given by TCRdb reflects a much larger clone and differs at residue 15 from this DNA's translation, likely from a read error; the protein shown is the DNA's translation. No J gene was assigned, while the V gene was called as TRDV2. CDR3 length: 17 amino acids. The germline gives CDR1 GEAIGNYY, CDR2 EKD. This CDR3 reads CACDTVSPDHNTDKPIF. CDR3 sequence (DNA): TGTGCCTGTGACACCGTCTCGCCTGACCACAACACCGATAAACCCATCTTT.

With respect to this clone: This is likely an artifact of a read error, given a far larger clone one base away. Other DNA sequences in the same sample also yield this CDR3. The rearrangement joins TRDV2 to TRDJ1; no reliable D call. TCRdb does not report a J gene; here it was assigned by matching the DNA to germline references. V was cut by 3 bases and J by 2 bases, with 9 bases left in between. This CDR3 contains 13 residues. From germline, CDR1 is GEAIGNYY and CDR2 EKD. CDR3: CACDGGATDKLIF. CDR3 bases: TGTGCCTGTGACGGAGGGGCTACCGATAAACTCATCTTT.

The chain couples TRDV1 to TRDJ1; TRDD3 matches 13 bases. The J gene comes from matching the DNA to germline here; TCRdb lacks it. Trimming at V came to 1 base and at J to 0 bases, leaving 20 bases not matched to a gene. The CDR3 totals 23 residues. Germline CDR1 reads TSWWSYY; CDR2 reads QGS. CDR3: CALGEPPGFILGDTVGYTDKLIF. In nucleotides, the CDR3 is TGTGCTCTTGGGGAACCCCCGGGATTCATACTGGGGGATACGGTGGGGTACACCGATAAACTCATCTTT.

This clone was counted many times. TCRdb's protein for this DNA is that of a much larger clone and differs from the translation at residue 9, likely a read error; the protein shown is the DNA translation. V usage is TRDV2 and J usage is TRDJ1, with 8 positions matching TRDD3. Matching the DNA to germline supplied the J gene, which TCRdb does not give. The CDR3 length is 17 residues. The V segment lost 3 bases and the J segment 3 bases; nucleotides outside the gene matches: 14. CDR1 is GEAIGNYY, CDR2 EKD, per germline. The CDR3 region is CACDPLLGGNGADKLIF. The CDR3 DNA follows: TGTGCCTGTGACCCCCTACTGGGGGGTAACGGGGCCGATAAACTCATCTTT.

Concerning this clone itself: TCRdb attributes to this sequence the protein of a much larger clone, which differs from the DNA translation at residue 7; a read error is likely, and the protein displayed is translated from the DNA. The V gene is TRDV1, the J gene TRDJ1, with 12 bases identical to TRDD3. The J gene, left out of TCRdb, was set here by checking the DNA against germline. The CDR3 consists of 21 residues. Germline V CDR1 and CDR2: TSWWSYY, QGS. Trimming cost V 6 bases and J 0 bases; bases outside gene matches: 20. CDR3 loop: CALGVAKGWGIRILYTDKLIF. CDR3 sequence (DNA): TGTGCTCTTGGAGTTGCCAAAGGCTGGGGGATACGAATCCTATACACCGATAAACTCATCTTT.

This clone was seen more than once but under ten times. This probably arose from a read error, given a far larger clone one base away. The sample carries other DNA sequences with the same CDR3. The chain carries TRDV1 and TRDJ1; 12 bases map to TRDD3. No J segment appears in TCRdb, so it was assigned here by matching the sequence to germline. J was trimmed by 4 bases and V by 3 bases; bases with no gene match: 21. The CDR3 contains 21 residues. Per the germline V gene, CDR1 is TSWWSYY and CDR2 is QGS. The CDR3 DNA is TGTGCTCTTGGGGACGAAGGGCGTAAATACTGGGGGATACTCGATGGCGATAAACTCATCTTT. Translation gives CALGDEGRKYWGILDGDKLIF.

Turning to this clone: TCRdb has a much larger clone's protein, which differs at residue 23 from the translation of this DNA, likely because of a read error; what is shown is the protein translated from the DNA. Written as DNA, the CDR3 is TGTGCATACGGATCCTTCCTTAAGCCCCTGTTACTGGGGGACCCCGAATATCCCCCCACTGTTTATGAACTCATCTTT. The encoded protein is CAYGSFLKPLLLGDPEYPPTVYELIF. This chain links TRDV3 with TRDJ1, with 9 positions matching TRDD3. Germline values: CDR1 TVYSNPD, CDR2 GDNSRS (reference sequence). The CDR3 runs 26 residues.

Details on this clone: This sequence is one base from a far larger clone and is likely a read error. The chain is built from TRDV1 and TRDJ1, with TRDD3 as a possible D gene (9 bases). No J gene is reported in TCRdb; it was inferred here by comparing the DNA with germline. This CDR3 contains 32 residues. Germline values: CDR1 TSWWSYY, CDR2 QGS. Trimming removed 0 bases from V and 0 bases from J, with 59 bases in between. The CDR3 DNA is TGTGCTCTTGGGGAACTACAACTTCCTACTATGAGGGTGTTGGGGATACGCGGGAGGGCAAATCTAGAGTACTTGTACACCGATAAACTCATCTTT. It is translated as CALGELQLPTMRVLGIRGRANLEYLYTDKLIF.